This TCR beta chain is drawn from a study of cytotoxic CD8 clonotypes in ibrutinib-treated CLL. TCRdb's copy holds only in-frame clones and misses some; the assay was immunoSEQ multiplex PCR. Of 55,000 to 80,000 clones in the sample, 45% to 65% were seen once. A remark on this clone: Its matching antigen is unknown.

Study results and limitations: Baseline clonality, higher than in age-matched healthy donors, tracked circulating CD8+ T-cell counts. Few clonotypes were public, and these shrank or held steady under treatment.

The clonotype comes from a human donor with chronic lymphocytic leukemia. This specimen was PBMCs, taken after 12 months of ibrutinib treatment.

The CDR3 DNA is TGTGCCAGTAGTGAGGTAGCTCCCTACAATGAGCAGTTCTTC. As protein: CASSEVAPYNEQFF. V and J are TRBV19 and TRBJ2-1, with D unclear. Trimming took off 5 bases at V and 2 bases at J, with 10 bases between the two ends. Germline lookup yields CDR1 LNHDA and CDR2 SQIVND (reference sequence). The CDR3 is 14 residues long.